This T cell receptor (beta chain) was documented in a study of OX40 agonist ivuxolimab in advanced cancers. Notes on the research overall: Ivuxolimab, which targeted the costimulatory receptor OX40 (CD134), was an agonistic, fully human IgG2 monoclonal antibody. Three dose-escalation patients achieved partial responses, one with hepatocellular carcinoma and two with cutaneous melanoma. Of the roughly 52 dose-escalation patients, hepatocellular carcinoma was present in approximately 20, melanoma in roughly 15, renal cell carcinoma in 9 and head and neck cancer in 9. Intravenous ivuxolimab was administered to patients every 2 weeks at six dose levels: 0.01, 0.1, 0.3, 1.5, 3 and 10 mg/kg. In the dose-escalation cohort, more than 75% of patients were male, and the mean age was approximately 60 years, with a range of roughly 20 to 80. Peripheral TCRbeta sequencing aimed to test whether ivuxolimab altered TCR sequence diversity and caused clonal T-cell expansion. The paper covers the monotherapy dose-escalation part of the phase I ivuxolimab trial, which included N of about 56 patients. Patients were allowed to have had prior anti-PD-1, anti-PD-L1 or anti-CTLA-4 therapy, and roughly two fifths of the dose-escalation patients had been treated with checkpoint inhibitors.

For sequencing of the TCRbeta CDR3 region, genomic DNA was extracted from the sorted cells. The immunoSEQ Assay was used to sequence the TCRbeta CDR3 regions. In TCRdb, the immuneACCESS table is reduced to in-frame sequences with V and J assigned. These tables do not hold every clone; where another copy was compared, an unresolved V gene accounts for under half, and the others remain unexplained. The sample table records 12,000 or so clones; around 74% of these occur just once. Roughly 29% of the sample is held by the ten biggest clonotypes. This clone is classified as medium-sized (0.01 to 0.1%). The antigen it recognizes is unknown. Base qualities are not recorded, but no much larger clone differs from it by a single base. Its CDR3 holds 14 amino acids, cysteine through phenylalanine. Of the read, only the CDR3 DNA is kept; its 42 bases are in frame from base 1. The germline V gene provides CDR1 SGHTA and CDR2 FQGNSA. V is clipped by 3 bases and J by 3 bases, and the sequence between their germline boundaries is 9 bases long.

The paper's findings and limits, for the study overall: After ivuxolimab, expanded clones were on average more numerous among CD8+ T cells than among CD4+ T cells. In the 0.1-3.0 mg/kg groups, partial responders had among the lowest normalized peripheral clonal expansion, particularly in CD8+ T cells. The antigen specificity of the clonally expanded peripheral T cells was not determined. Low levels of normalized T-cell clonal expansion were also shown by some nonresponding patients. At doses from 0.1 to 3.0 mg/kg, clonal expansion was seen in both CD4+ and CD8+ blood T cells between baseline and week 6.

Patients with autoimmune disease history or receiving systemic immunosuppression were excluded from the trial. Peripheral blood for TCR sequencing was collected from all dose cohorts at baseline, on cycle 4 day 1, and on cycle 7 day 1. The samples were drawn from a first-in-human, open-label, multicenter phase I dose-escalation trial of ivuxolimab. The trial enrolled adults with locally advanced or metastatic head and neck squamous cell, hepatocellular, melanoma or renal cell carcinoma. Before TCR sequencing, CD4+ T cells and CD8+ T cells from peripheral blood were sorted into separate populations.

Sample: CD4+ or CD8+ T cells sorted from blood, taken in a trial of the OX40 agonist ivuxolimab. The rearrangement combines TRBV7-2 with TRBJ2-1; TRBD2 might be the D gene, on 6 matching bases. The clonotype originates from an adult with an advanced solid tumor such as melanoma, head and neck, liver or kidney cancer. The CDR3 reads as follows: CASSFLTSYNEQFF. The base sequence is TGTGCCAGCAGCTTCCTGACTAGCTACAATGAGCAGTTCTTC.